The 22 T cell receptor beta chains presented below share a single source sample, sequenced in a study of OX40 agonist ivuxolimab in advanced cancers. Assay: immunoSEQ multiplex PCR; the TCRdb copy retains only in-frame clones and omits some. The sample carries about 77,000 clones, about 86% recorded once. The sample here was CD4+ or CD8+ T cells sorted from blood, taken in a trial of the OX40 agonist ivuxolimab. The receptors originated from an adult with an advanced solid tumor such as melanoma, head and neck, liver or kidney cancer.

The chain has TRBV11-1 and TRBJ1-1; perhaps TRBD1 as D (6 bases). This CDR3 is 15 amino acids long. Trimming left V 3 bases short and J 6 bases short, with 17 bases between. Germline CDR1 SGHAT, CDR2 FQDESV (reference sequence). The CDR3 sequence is CASSFLLGGRAEAFF. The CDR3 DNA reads TGTGCCAGCAGCTTCCTGCTCGGGGGCCGGGCTGAAGCTTTCTTT.

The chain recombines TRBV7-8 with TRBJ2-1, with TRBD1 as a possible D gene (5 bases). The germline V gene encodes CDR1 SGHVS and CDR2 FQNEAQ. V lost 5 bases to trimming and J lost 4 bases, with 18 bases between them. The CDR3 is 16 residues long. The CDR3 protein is CASSLLGTGPYNEQFF. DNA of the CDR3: TGTGCCAGCAGCCTCCTCGGCACAGGACCGTACAATGAGCAGTTCTTC. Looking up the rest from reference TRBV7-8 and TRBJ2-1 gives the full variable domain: GAGVSQSPRYKVAKRGQDVALRCDPISGHVSLFWYQQALGQGPEFLTYFQNEAQLDKSGLPSDRFFAERPEGSVSTLKIQRTQQEDSAVYLCASSLLGTGPYNEQFFGPGTRLTVL.

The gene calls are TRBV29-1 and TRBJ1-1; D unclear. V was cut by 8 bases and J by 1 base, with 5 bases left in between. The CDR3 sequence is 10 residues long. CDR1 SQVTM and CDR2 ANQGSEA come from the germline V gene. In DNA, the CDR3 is TGCAGCTATACGAACACTGAAGCTTTCTTT. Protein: CSYTNTEAFF.

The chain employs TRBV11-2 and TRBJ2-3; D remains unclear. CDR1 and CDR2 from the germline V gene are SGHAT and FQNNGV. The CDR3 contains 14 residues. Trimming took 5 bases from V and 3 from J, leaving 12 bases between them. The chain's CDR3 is CASSNRLKTDTQYF. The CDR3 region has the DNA TGTGCCAGCAGCAACCGCCTAAAGACAGATACGCAGTATTTT.

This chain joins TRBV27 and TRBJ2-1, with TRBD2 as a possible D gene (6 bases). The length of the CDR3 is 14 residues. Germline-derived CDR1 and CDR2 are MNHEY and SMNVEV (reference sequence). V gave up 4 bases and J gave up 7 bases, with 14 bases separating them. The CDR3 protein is CASSYGGRKNEQFF. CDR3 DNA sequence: TGTGCCAGCAGTTACGGGGGAAGAAAGAATGAGCAGTTCTTC.

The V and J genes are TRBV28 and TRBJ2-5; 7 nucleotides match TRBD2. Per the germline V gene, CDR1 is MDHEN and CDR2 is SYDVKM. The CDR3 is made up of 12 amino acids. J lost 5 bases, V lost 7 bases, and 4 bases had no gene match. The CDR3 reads CASIGTTETQYF. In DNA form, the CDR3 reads TGTGCCAGCATCGGGACTACTGAGACCCAGTACTTC.

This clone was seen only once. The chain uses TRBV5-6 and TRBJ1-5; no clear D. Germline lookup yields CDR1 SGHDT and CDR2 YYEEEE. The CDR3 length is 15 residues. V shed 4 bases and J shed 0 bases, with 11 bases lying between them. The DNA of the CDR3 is TGTGCCAGCAGCGCTCGGACTTTTAGCAATCAGCCCCAGCATTTT. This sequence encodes CASSARTFSNQPQHF.

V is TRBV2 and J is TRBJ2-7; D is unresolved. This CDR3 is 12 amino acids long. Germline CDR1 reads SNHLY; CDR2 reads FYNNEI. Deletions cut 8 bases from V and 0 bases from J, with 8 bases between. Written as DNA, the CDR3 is TGTGCCAGCGGTGCGAGCTCCTACGAGCAGTACTTC. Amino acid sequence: CASGASSYEQYF.

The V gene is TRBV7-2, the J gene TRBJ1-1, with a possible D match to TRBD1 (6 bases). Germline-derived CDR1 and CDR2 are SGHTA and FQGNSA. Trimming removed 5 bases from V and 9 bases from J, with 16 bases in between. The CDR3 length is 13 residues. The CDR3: CASSATQGTKAFF. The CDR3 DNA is TGTGCCAGCAGCGCCACGCAGGGGACTAAAGCTTTCTTT.

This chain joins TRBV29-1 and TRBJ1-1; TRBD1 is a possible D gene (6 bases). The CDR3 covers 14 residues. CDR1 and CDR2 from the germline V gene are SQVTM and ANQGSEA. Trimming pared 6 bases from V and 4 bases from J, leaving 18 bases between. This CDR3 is CSVMDGGGGTEAFF. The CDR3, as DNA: TGCAGCGTCATGGACGGGGGGGGCGGCACTGAAGCTTTCTTT.

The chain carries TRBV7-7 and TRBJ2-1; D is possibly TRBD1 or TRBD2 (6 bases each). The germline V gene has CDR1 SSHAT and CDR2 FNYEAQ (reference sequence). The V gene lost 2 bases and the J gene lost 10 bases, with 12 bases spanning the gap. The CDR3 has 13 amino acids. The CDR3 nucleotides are TGTGCCAGCAGCTTAAAGGAGGGGGTGGAGCAGTTCTTC. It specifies CASSLKEGVEQFF.

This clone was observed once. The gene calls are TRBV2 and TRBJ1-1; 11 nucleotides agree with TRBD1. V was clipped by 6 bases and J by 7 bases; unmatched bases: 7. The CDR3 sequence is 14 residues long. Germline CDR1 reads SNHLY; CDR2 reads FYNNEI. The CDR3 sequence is CASRRTGGYGEAFF. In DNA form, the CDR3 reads TGTGCCAGCAGGAGGACAGGGGGCTATGGTGAAGCTTTCTTT.

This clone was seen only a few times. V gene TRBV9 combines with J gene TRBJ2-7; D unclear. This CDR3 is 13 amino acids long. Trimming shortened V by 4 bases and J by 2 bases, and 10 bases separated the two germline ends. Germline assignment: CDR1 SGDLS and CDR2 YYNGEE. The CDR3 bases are TGTGCCAGCAGCTTTCGACCGGCCTACGAGCAGTACTTC. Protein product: CASSFRPAYEQYF. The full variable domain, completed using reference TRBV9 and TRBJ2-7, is DSGVTQTPKHLITATGQRVTLRCSPRSGDLSVYWYQQSLDQGLQFLIQYYNGEERAKGNILERFSAQQFPDLHSELNLSSLELGDSALYFCASSFRPAYEQYFGPGTRLTVT.

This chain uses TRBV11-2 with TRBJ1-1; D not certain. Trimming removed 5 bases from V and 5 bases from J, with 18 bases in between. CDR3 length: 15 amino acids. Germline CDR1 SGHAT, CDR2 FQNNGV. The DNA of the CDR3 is TGTGCCAGCAGCCAGTGGGGTCGAGGTATAACTGAAGCTTTCTTT. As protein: CASSQWGRGITEAFF. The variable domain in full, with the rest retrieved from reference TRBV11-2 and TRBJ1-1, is EAGVAQSPRYKIIEKRQSVAFWCNPISGHATLYWYQQILGQGPKLLIQFQNNGVVDDSQLPKDRFSAERLKGVDSTLKIQPAKLEDSAVYLCASSQWGRGITEAFFGQGTRLTVV.

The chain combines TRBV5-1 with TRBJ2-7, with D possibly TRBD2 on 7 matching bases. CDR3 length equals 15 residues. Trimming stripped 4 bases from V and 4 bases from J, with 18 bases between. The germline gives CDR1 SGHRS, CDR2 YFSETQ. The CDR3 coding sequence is TGCGCCAGCAGCAGAGATCGGGGGGCCGGATACGAGCAGTACTTC. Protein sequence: CASSRDRGAGYEQYF.

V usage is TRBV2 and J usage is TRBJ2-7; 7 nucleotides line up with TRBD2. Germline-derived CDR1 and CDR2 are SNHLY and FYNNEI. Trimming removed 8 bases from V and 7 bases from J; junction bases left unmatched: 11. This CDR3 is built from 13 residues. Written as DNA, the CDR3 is TGTGCCAGCCACCGACTAGCAACGAGAGAGCAGTACTTC. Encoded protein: CASHRLATREQYF.

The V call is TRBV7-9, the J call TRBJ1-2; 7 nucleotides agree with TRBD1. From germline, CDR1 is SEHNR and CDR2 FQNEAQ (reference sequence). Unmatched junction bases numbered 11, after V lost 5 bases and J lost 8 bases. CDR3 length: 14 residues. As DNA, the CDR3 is TGTGCCAGCAGCAGACAGGGCTCGGAATCAGGCTACACCTTC. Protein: CASSRQGSESGYTF.

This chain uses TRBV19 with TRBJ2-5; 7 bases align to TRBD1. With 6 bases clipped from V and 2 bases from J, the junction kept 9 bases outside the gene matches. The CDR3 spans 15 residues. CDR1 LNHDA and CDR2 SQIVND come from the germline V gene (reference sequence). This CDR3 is CASSRRGTAQETQYF. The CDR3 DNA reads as TGTGCCAGTAGCCGAAGAGGGACAGCTCAAGAGACCCAGTACTTC.

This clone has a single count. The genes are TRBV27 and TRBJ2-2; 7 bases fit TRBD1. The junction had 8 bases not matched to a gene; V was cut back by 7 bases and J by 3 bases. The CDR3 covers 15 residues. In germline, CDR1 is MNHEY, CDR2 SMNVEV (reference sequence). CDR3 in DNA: TGTGCCAGCACGATAGACAGGGCCCACACCGGGGAGCTGTTTTTT. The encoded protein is CASTIDRAHTGELFF.

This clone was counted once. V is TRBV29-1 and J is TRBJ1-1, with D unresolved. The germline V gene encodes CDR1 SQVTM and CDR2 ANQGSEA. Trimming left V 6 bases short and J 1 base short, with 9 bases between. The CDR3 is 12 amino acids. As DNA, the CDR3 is TGCAGCGTCGCGCGAAGGAACACTGAAGCTTTCTTT. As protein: CSVARRNTEAFF.

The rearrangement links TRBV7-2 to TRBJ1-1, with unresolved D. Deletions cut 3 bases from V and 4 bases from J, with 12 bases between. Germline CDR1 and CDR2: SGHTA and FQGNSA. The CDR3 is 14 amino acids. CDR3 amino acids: CASSLAGIITEAFF. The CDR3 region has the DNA TGTGCCAGCAGCTTGGCGGGGATTATCACTGAAGCTTTCTTT.

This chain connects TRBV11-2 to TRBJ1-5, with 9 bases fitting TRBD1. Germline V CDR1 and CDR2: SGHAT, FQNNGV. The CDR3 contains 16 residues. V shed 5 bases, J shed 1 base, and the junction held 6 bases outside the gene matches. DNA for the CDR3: TGTGCCAGCAGCCCACAGGGGGCCTTGAGCAATCAGCCCCAGCATTTT. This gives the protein CASSPQGALSNQPQHF.